The 26 T cell receptor beta chains given below trace back to one sample, sequenced in a study of beta chain features in type 1 diabetes. Notes on the study in general: All four CD4+ subsets from Type 1 diabetes patients carried moderately but significantly shorter TCRB CDR3s.

No antigen is known for these receptors. Reverse transcription of all isolated RNA meant that expressed TCRB transcripts were sequenced. Repertoires were generated with immunoSEQ multiplex PCR, while TCRdb's copy carries only in-frame clones and drops some. Seen here are hundreds of thousands of clones, around 9.3% observed once, and the top ten hold around 1%. Sequencing was carried out using central memory CD4+ T cells from blood. The receptors here all came from a man aged 25 to 40 with type 1 diabetes.

This rearrangement joins TRBV6-5 to TRBJ1-1, with no clear D. Deletions cut 2 bases from V and 5 bases from J, with 12 bases between. Germline CDR1 and CDR2: MNHEY and SVGAGI. The CDR3 extends over 14 amino acids. Here the CDR3 reads CASSYLIGVTEAFF. CDR3 bases: TGTGCCAGCAGTTACCTAATCGGGGTAACTGAAGCTTTCTTT.

The chain links TRBV5-4 to TRBJ2-6, with 10 bases that match TRBD1. The CDR3 sequence is 17 residues long. Germline V gene lookup returns CDR1 SGHNT and CDR2 YYREEE (reference sequence). The ends lost 2 bases at V and 4 bases at J; junction bases unmatched: 6. The CDR3 protein is CASSLRQGAPGANVLTF. DNA for the CDR3: TGTGCCAGCAGCTTAAGACAGGGGGCGCCCGGGGCCAACGTCCTGACTTTC.

This clone was observed a handful of times. This chain joins TRBV5-1 and TRBJ2-5, with a weak D call TRBD1 (5 bases). V was trimmed by 0 bases and J by 2 bases, leaving 11 bases between them. Per the germline V gene, CDR1 is SGHRS and CDR2 is YFSETQ. This CDR3 spans 15 amino acids. The CDR3 nucleotides are TGCGCCAGCAGCTTGGAGGGCAGGGCTCAAGAGACCCAGTACTTC. The encoded protein is CASSLEGRAQETQYF. The full variable domain, its missing parts supplied by reference TRBV5-1 and TRBJ2-5, is KAGVTQTPRYLIKTRGQQVTLSCSPISGHRSVSWYQQTPGQGLQFLFEYFSETQRNKGNFPGRFSGRQFSNSRSEMNVSTLELGDSALYLCASSLEGRAQETQYFGPGTRLLVL.

This chain links TRBV25-1 with TRBJ1-2, with D possibly matching TRBD1 (5 bases). This CDR3 spans 15 amino acids. The V and J ends lost 8 bases and 4 bases respectively, with 20 bases between them. Germline values: CDR1 MGHDK, CDR2 SYGVNS. In DNA form, the CDR3 reads TGTGCCAGCTCCGCCGGGGCGGCGGGGACCTATGGCTACACCTTC. It translates to CASSAGAAGTYGYTF.

In its sample, this clone was seen a few times. The chain uses TRBV6-5 and TRBJ2-2; no clear D gene. Per germline, CDR1 MNHEY and CDR2 SVGAGI. The V end was cut by 0 bases, the J end by 4 bases, with 12 bases between. This CDR3 contains 16 residues. CDR3 nucleotides: TGTGCCAGCAGTTACTCCACAGCCCGAAGCACCGGGGAGCTGTTTTTT. Protein product: CASSYSTARSTGELFF.

This chain uses TRBV4-1 with TRBJ1-2, with a possible D match to TRBD1 (5 bases). The V and J ends lost 3 bases and 1 base respectively, with 15 bases between them. This CDR3 has 16 amino acids. Per germline, CDR1 MGHRA and CDR2 YSYEKL. For the CDR3, the DNA is TGCGCCAGCAGCCACGTTGACAGTTTCCTTAACTATGGCTACACCTTC. This translates into CASSHVDSFLNYGYTF.

At least ten counts were recorded for this clone. The chain has TRBV7-9 and TRBJ1-1; D gene unclear. V gave up 3 bases and J gave up 4 bases, with 12 bases separating them. CDR3 length: 14 residues. The germline V gene encodes CDR1 SEHNR and CDR2 FQNEAQ (reference sequence). As DNA, the CDR3 is TGTGCCAGCAGCTTGGGTAACGTCGGCACTGAAGCTTTCTTT. The encoded protein is CASSLGNVGTEAFF.

This clone was recorded at least ten times. The chain combines TRBV11-2 with TRBJ2-5; 10 positions match TRBD2. The CDR3 is 17 residues long. The junction had 11 bases not matched to a gene; V was cut back by 2 bases and J by 5 bases. Germline values: CDR1 SGHAT, CDR2 FQNNGV. CDR3: CASSLKSSGGAWETQYF. As DNA, the CDR3 is TGTGCCAGCAGCTTAAAGTCAAGCGGGGGGGCGTGGGAGACCCAGTACTTC.

This clone turned up a few times. V is TRBV6-5 and J is TRBJ1-2; possibly TRBD1 for D (6 bases). This CDR3 region has 13 residues. Trimming removed 5 bases at V and 4 bases at J, with 11 bases between. Germline V lookup: CDR1 MNHEY, CDR2 SVGAGI. As DNA, the CDR3 is TGTGCCAGCAGTCGGACAGAGGGCTATGGCTACACCTTC. Protein: CASSRTEGYGYTF.

The chain combines TRBV5-1 with TRBJ2-3; 9 nucleotides align to TRBD2. Germline V gene lookup returns CDR1 SGHRS and CDR2 YFSETQ. V gave up 2 bases and J gave up 3 bases; unmatched junction bases: 1. This CDR3 is built from 14 residues. DNA for the CDR3: TGCGCCAGCAGCTTCGGACTAGCGACAGATACGCAGTATTTT. As protein: CASSFGLATDTQYF.

This clone has more than one count but fewer than ten. The chain is built from TRBV9 and TRBJ1-6; 7 bases are a match to TRBD1. This CDR3 contains 14 residues. Germline-derived CDR1 and CDR2 are SGDLS and YYNGEE. V trimming: 4 bases; J trimming: 4 bases; junction bases outside the gene matches: 2. This chain's CDR3 is CASSLGQYNSPLHF. The CDR3 coding sequence is TGTGCCAGCAGCCTGGGACAGTATAATTCACCCCTCCACTTT.

In this sample, this clone turned up a few times. The chain combines TRBV2 with TRBJ2-1, with D perhaps TRBD1 or TRBD2 (5 bases each). V was cut by 6 bases and J by 3 bases, with 18 bases left in between. Per germline, CDR1 SNHLY and CDR2 FYNNEI. The CDR3 loop spans 16 amino acids. The CDR3 DNA reads TGTGCCAGCAGGGGGCCCGTGGGGGTAAACTACAATGAGCAGTTCTTC. Translation gives CASRGPVGVNYNEQFF.

This clone was picked up a small number of times. The V and J genes are TRBV6-6 and TRBJ2-5, with 9 positions matching TRBD1. CDR3 length equals 16 residues. The junction had 14 bases not matched to a gene; V was cut back by 8 bases and J by 4 bases. Germline V gene lookup returns CDR1 MNHNY and CDR2 SVGAGI (reference sequence). The CDR3 DNA reads as TGTGCCAGCTCCCCGGGACAGGGTCTATTTGGAGAGACCCAGTACTTC. Encoded protein: CASSPGQGLFGETQYF.

In its sample, this clone was seen once. CDR3 nucleotide sequence: TGCGCCAGCAGCCAAGATGGGACAGAAACTCTGAGGGGAGATACGCAGTATTTT. This encodes CASSQDGTETLRGDTQYF. The chain combines TRBV4-3 with TRBJ2-3; 7 bases line up with TRBD1. V was clipped by 0 bases and J by 5 bases; unmatched bases: 14. Germline lookup yields CDR1 LGHNA and CDR2 YSLEER. The CDR3 runs to 18 residues.

There are a few counts of this clone. The chain couples TRBV7-2 to TRBJ2-5, with a tentative D call TRBD1 (5 bases). Trimming removed 5 bases from V and 5 bases from J, with 24 bases in between. This CDR3 contains 17 residues. Germline V CDR1 and CDR2: SGHTA, FQGNSA. The CDR3 coding sequence is TGTGCCAGCAGCCAACTGATTCAGGACATCAAGTCGGAGACCCAGTACTTC. As protein: CASSQLIQDIKSETQYF.

This clone appeared a few times. This chain uses TRBV29-1 with TRBJ2-3; 10 positions match TRBD2. Germline V CDR1 and CDR2: SQVTM, ANQGSEA. V lost 0 bases, J lost 1 base, and 10 bases stayed unmatched. This CDR3 has 18 residues. The CDR3 region is CSVEDVGPSGGRTDTQYF. CDR3 sequence (DNA): TGCAGCGTTGAAGATGTTGGGCCTAGCGGGGGACGCACAGATACGCAGTATTTT.

This clone occurred a few times. The rearrangement uses TRBV30 and TRBJ1-1; D is unresolved. The CDR3 is made up of 13 amino acids. V was cut by 5 bases and J by 2 bases, with 12 bases left in between. Germline V gene lookup returns CDR1 GTSNPN and CDR2 SVGIG (reference sequence). The CDR3 here is CAWEIGGNTEAFF. The DNA of the CDR3 is TGTGCCTGGGAGATCGGCGGAAACACTGAAGCTTTCTTT.

The chain carries TRBV4-3 and TRBJ1-5, with 7 nucleotides matching TRBD1. Germline CDR1 reads LGHNA; CDR2 reads YSLEER. V was pared by 0 bases and J by 5 bases, with 10 bases of the junction left unmatched. The CDR3 length is 17 residues. CDR3 in DNA: TGCGCCAGCAGCCAAGATTACAGGGGTAGGGTTCATCAGCCCCAGCATTTT. Protein sequence: CASSQDYRGRVHQPQHF.

The V gene is TRBV18, the J gene TRBJ2-1; 10 nucleotides match TRBD2. The V and J ends lost 3 bases and 9 bases, in that order; junction bases with no gene match: 8. In germline, CDR1 is KGHSH, CDR2 LQKENI. The CDR3 length is 15 residues. CDR3 sequence: CASSPPGTSEGEQFF. In nucleotides, the CDR3 is TGTGCCAGCTCACCCCCCGGGACTAGCGAAGGTGAGCAGTTCTTC. The full variable domain, rest sourced from reference TRBV18 and TRBJ2-1, is NAGVMQNPRHLVRRRGQEARLRCSPMKGHSHVYWYRQLPEEGLKFMVYLQKENIIDESGMPKERFSAEFPKEGPSILRIQQVVRGDSAAYFCASSPPGTSEGEQFFGPGTRLTVL.

This clone appeared a few times. V is TRBV18 and J is TRBJ2-7, with 7 bases identical to TRBD1. V was pared by 2 bases and J by 5 bases, with 6 bases of the junction left unmatched. The CDR3 is 14 residues long. Germline V gives CDR1 KGHSH, CDR2 LQKENI. CDR3 DNA: TGTGCCAGCTCACCATCTGACAGGGCTAACGAGCAGTACTTC. This sequence encodes CASSPSDRANEQYF.

This rearrangement joins TRBV5-1 to TRBJ1-2; D is undetermined. In germline, CDR1 is SGHRS, CDR2 YFSETQ. The CDR3 has 14 amino acids. The V end lost 0 bases, the J end lost 1 base, and 7 bases lay between the germline ends. CDR3 coding DNA: TGCGCCAGCAGCTTGGAACCAAATAACTATGGCTACACCTTC. It specifies CASSLEPNNYGYTF.

The J gene is TRBJ2-2, the V gene TRBV4-3; D is possibly TRBD2 (5 bases). Trimming pared 0 bases from V and 13 bases from J, leaving 18 bases between. This CDR3 spans 15 amino acids. Germline loops: CDR1 LGHNA, CDR2 YSLEER. The CDR3 loop reads CASSQEGSPSRVLFF. In nucleotides, the CDR3 is TGCGCCAGCAGCCAAGAGGGAAGCCCCTCGAGGGTGCTGTTTTTT.

The chain joins TRBV7-9 to TRBJ2-7; TRBD1 aligns across 9 bases. The CDR3 extends over 15 amino acids. J was trimmed by 4 bases and V by 5 bases; bases with no gene match: 9. From germline, CDR1 is SEHNR and CDR2 FQNEAQ (reference sequence). The CDR3: CASSLTGGSQYEQYF. The DNA for the CDR3 is TGTGCCAGCAGCCTCACAGGGGGCTCCCAGTACGAGCAGTACTTC.

This clone was seen a handful of times. The gene calls are TRBV2 and TRBJ2-5; 9 nucleotides agree with TRBD1. Germline CDR1 SNHLY, CDR2 FYNNEI. CDR3 length: 16 residues. The V and J ends lost 0 bases and 6 bases, in that order; junction bases with no gene match: 8. Here the CDR3 reads CASSEAQPGQGKTQYF. The CDR3 DNA reads as TGTGCCAGCAGTGAAGCGCAGCCGGGACAGGGAAAGACCCAGTACTTC.

This clone was found many times. The DNA of the CDR3 is TGCAGCGTTGACGGGACCAATGAGCAGTTCTTC. Its translation is CSVDGTNEQFF. This sequence joins TRBV29-1 and TRBJ2-1; D tentatively fits TRBD1 or TRBD2 (5 bases each). The V gene's germline CDR1 is SQVTM and CDR2 ANQGSEA. This CDR3 spans 11 amino acids. V was cut by 3 bases and J by 6 bases, with 6 bases left in between.

The chain joins TRBV7-2 to TRBJ1-2; D may be TRBD1 (5 bases). Per germline, CDR1 SGHTA and CDR2 FQGNSA. V lost 2 bases and J 7 bases, leaving 8 bases between the germline ends. The CDR3 length is 12 residues. CDR3 region: CASSLSGRGYTF. The CDR3 coding sequence is TGTGCCAGCAGCTTATCGGGACGTGGCTACACCTTC.